These 7 T cell receptor beta chains were all obtained from the same sample, sequenced in a study of T-cell memory formation after mild COVID-19. TCRdb re-called the 5' RACE reads with MiXCR, one entry per CDR3 protein. This table has roughly 580,000 distinct CDR3 sequences, under 20% appearing once. Sequenced material: PBMCs or a T cell subset sorted from them (not recorded which). These receptors were taken from an adult woman who had mild COVID-19 (a few samples of this study predate the infection). Cell type and time point are not known.

This clonotype has just a few counts. The rearrangement links TRBV6-2 or TRBV6-3 to TRBJ2-1; TRBD2 matches 8 bases. CDR3 length: 15 amino acids. V lost 5 bases and J lost 11; bases outside the gene matches: 14. From germline, CDR1 is MNHEY and CDR2 SVGEGT. In DNA, the CDR3 is TGTGCCAGCAGTGCCAGGGACGGGAGGGCCAGCAAGCAGTTCTTC. Translation: CASSARDGRASKQFF.

This clonotype has only a few counts. This chain uses TRBV18 with TRBJ2-3; D may be TRBD1 or TRBD2 (5 bases each). Germline V gives CDR1 KGHSH, CDR2 LQKENI. The CDR3 runs 16 residues. V lost 0 bases and J 2 bases, leaving 12 bases between the germline ends. This chain's CDR3 is CASSPPEPGLTDTQYF. CDR3 DNA: TGTGCCAGCTCACCACCGGAGCCGGGGCTCACAGATACGCAGTATTTT.

This clonotype was seen only a few times. The chain recombines TRBV20-1 with TRBJ2-7; D is uncertain. V was trimmed by 1 base and J by 2 bases, leaving 12 bases between them. CDR3 length: 14 amino acids. Germline assignment: CDR1 DFQATT and CDR2 SNEGSKA (reference sequence). The CDR3 region has the DNA TGCAGTGCTAGAGTCAAGGATCACACCTACGAGCAGTACTTC. Protein product: CSARVKDHTYEQYF.

The rearrangement joins TRBV20-1 to TRBJ2-1, with a tentative D call TRBD2 (6 bases). The CDR3 consists of 13 residues. With 6 bases removed from V and 9 bases from J, the gap between germline ends came to 18 bases. CDR1 is DFQATT, CDR2 SNEGSKA, per germline (reference sequence). In DNA, the CDR3 is TGCAGTGCACCATTCGGGGGATTCGGTGAGCAGTTCTTC. Its protein product is CSAPFGGFGEQFF.

In this sample, this clonotype turned up a few times. CDR3 bases: TGTGCCAGCAGTTACCCGGACAGGGGGACGGATCAGCCCCAGCATTTT. Translating it yields CASSYPDRGTDQPQHF. The rearrangement uses TRBV6-2 or TRBV6-3 and TRBJ1-5, with TRBD1 matching over 10 bases. The CDR3 spans 16 residues. CDR1 is MNHEY, CDR2 SVGEGT, per germline. J gave up 5 bases and V 2 bases, and 6 bases lay outside the gene matches.

The chain combines TRBV3-1 with TRBJ2-3; 7 nucleotides align to TRBD2. Germline-derived CDR1 and CDR2 are LGHDT and YNNKEL (reference sequence). This CDR3 has 18 amino acids. Trimming removed 1 base from V and 2 bases from J; junction bases left unmatched: 12. The DNA for the CDR3 is TGTGCCAGCAGCCAAGTCTTCTTCCGGCGGGGGAACACAGATACGCAGTATTTT. Protein product: CASSQVFFRRGNTDTQYF.

The sample holds a few counts of this clonotype. The rearrangement links TRBV15 to TRBJ2-3, with 10 bases that match TRBD2. The CDR3 runs to 16 residues. The junction had 12 bases not matched to a gene; V was cut back by 5 bases and J by 7 bases. In germline, CDR1 is LNHNV, CDR2 YYDKDF (reference sequence). In DNA, the CDR3 is TGTGCCACCAGCCCTGGAGGAAGCGGGGGGGCGCATACGCAGTATTTT. Translation gives CATSPGGSGGAHTQYF.